This T cell receptor (beta chain) was obtained from a study of CD8 T cells in Susac syndrome. An amount of RNA that ranged from roughly 0.45 to 1 ug was reverse transcribed with random hexamers. TCR beta CDR3 was amplified by immunoSEQ multiplex PCR. This amplification extended across 54 Vbeta and 13 Jbeta segments. One entry per CDR3 protein results from TCRdb running MiXCR on the immunoSEQ multiplex PCR reads. The sample includes about 300,000 distinct CDR3 sequences, 75% to 90% of them seen just once. Germline values: CDR1 MDHEN, CDR2 SYDVKM. The CDR3 covers 14 residues. V was trimmed by 2 bases and J by 8 bases, leaving 15 bases between them. Sequencing of TCR beta covered CD8+ and CD4+ T cells obtained from blood. TEMRA cells were enriched by FACS, and CD4+ and CD8+ T cells were negatively isolated.

Sequencing used CD8+ T cells from PBMCs. The chain is built from TRBV28 and TRBJ1-2; D call uncertain. The sequence was obtained from a human donor with multiple sclerosis. The CDR3: CASSLGPANRGYTF. The CDR3 coding sequence is TGTGCCAGCAGTTTAGGGCCGGCCAACCGGGGCTACACCTTC.